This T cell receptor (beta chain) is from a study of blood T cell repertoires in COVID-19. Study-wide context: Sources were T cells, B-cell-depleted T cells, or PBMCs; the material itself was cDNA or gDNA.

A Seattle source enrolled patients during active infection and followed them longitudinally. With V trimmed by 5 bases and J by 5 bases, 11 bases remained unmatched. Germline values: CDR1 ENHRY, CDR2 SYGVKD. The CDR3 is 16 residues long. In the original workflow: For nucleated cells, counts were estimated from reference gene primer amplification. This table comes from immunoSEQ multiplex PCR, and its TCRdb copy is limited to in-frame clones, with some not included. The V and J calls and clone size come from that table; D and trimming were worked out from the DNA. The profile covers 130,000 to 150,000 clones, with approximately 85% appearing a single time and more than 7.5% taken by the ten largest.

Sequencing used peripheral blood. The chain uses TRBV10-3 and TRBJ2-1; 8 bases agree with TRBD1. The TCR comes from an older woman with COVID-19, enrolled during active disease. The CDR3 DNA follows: TGTGCCATCAGTAACGGACAGGGTTTGCAACACAATGAGCAGTTCTTC. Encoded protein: CAISNGQGLQHNEQFF.